Below, one TCR beta chain is given with its context. As originally analysed: The authors estimated nucleated cell counts from reference gene primer amplification. The repertoire was sequenced with immunoSEQ multiplex PCR; TCRdb's copy has only in-frame clones and lacks some. V and J calls and clone size are those listed in that table; D and trimming were worked out from the DNA. Here the sample spans 65,000 to 95,000 clones, approximately 88% being singletons. Looked up from germline, CDR1 is LNHDA and CDR2 is SQIVND (reference sequence). Trimming shortened V by 5 bases and J by 4 bases, and 14 bases separated the two germline ends. This CDR3 region has 14 residues. This entry belongs to a study of blood T cell repertoires in COVID-19.

The chain joins TRBV19 to TRBJ1-1; TRBD1 is a possible D gene (6 bases). The TCR comes from a man aged 25 to 40 with acute or convalescent COVID-19. The sample comprised peripheral blood. The CDR3 protein is CASSRGGAGTEAFF. The CDR3 DNA reads as TGTGCCAGTAGTCGAGGGGGGGCCGGCACTGAAGCTTTCTTT. Together with reference TRBV19 and TRBJ1-1, the CDR3 gives the full variable domain: DGGITQSPKYLFRKEGQNVTLSCEQNLNHDAMYWYRQDPGQGLRLIYYSQIVNDFQKGDIAEGYSVSREKKESFPLTVTSAQKNPTAFYLCASSRGGAGTEAFFGQGTRLTVV.